Given below is one TCR beta chain in context. The data belong to a study of cytomegalovirus exposure and HLA in healthy donors. Both 60 Vbeta primers and 13 Jbeta primers went into the PCR. The assay was immunoSEQ multiplex PCR, and TCRdb's table has in-frame clones only and misses some. The table lists roughly 150,000 clones, 82% of them singletons. This CDR3 comprises 14 residues. Trimming stripped 5 bases from V and 1 base from J, with 12 bases between. Germline loops: CDR1 SGHTA, CDR2 FQGNSA. The J gene is TRBJ2-7, the V gene TRBV7-2, with no clear D. The TCR originated in a male donor in good health and CMV-seropositive. Input material: PBMCs. The CDR3 DNA reads as TGTGCCAGCAGCCCTCAGGCTGAGTCCTACGAGCAGTACTTC. Translated, it gives CASSPQAESYEQYF. The whole variable domain, filled in from reference TRBV7-2 and TRBJ2-7, reads GAGVSQSPSNKVTEKGKDVELRCDPISGHTALYWYRQSLGQGLEFLIYFQGNSAPDKSGLPSDRFSAERTGGSVSTLTIQRTQQEDSAVYLCASSPQAESYEQYFGPGTRLTVT.